Below, 24 T cell receptor beta chains from the same sample are listed, as sequenced in a study of CD4+ T cells in melanoma. TCRdb's copy holds only in-frame clones and misses some; the assay was immunoSEQ multiplex PCR. Among approximately 6,700 clones, approximately 70% were seen once, and the ten largest hold about 20%. The sequencing sample was made of cells from a culture (not recorded whether cultured in vitro). These receptors originate from a human donor with melanoma.

The rearrangement joins TRBV6-5 to TRBJ2-7; 9 bases agree with TRBD2. Looked up from germline, CDR1 is MNHEY and CDR2 is SVGAGI. The V segment lost 5 bases and the J segment 5 bases; nucleotides outside the gene matches: 7. The CDR3 extends over 14 amino acids. In DNA, the CDR3 is TGTGCCAGCAGTAAAAGCGGGGGGTCGCACGAGCAGTACTTC. Its protein is CASSKSGGSHEQYF.

The DNA of the CDR3 is TGTGCCAGCAGTGATTCGGACAGGGGCCTTTGGCAGCCCCAGCATTTT. The encoded protein is CASSDSDRGLWQPQHF. The chain is built from TRBV6-1 and TRBJ1-5; the match to TRBD1 covers 9 bases. Looked up from germline, CDR1 is MNHNS and CDR2 is SASEGT. The CDR3 totals 16 residues. J lost 7 bases, V lost 3 bases, and 10 bases had no gene match.

The rearrangement links TRBV5-1 to TRBJ1-6; D remains unclear. The V gene's germline CDR1 is SGHRS and CDR2 YFSETQ. This CDR3 contains 14 residues. V lost 0 bases and J lost 7, with 8 bases in between. The CDR3 region has the DNA TGCGCCAGCAGCTTGGCCTCGGGAAATTCACCCCTCCACTTT. Protein: CASSLASGNSPLHF.

This sequence joins TRBV9 and TRBJ1-2, with D possibly matching TRBD1 (6 bases). Trimming took 0 bases from V and 4 from J, leaving 13 bases between them. Per germline, CDR1 SGDLS and CDR2 YYNGEE. CDR3 length: 15 amino acids. Here the CDR3 DNA reads TGTGCCAGCAGCGTAGAGGGGGACCTCGTCTATGGCTACACCTTC. Translating it yields CASSVEGDLVYGYTF.

The CDR3: CASSQGTGGFGNTIYF. In DNA form, the CDR3 reads TGTGCCAGCAGCCAGGGGACAGGGGGCTTTGGAAACACCATATATTTT. The V and J genes are TRBV3-1 (or the pseudogene TRBV3-2) and TRBJ1-3; TRBD1 agrees at 12 bases. Germline V lookup: CDR1 LGHDT, CDR2 YNNKEL (reference sequence). CDR3 length: 16 residues. V lost 3 bases to trimming and J lost 3 bases; unmatched junction nucleotides: 3.

The rearrangement joins TRBV7-2 to TRBJ1-3; 9 nucleotides align to TRBD1. Losses at the gene ends were 4 bases for V and 0 bases for J; bases not matched to a gene: 10. CDR1 and CDR2 from the germline V gene are SGHTA and FQGNSA. This CDR3 has 18 residues. Here the CDR3 reads CASSSIRDREYSGNTIYF. The CDR3 nucleotides are TGTGCCAGCAGCTCCATCCGGGACAGGGAATACTCTGGAAACACCATATATTTT.

The chain couples TRBV7-2 to TRBJ1-6; 8 nucleotides align to TRBD1. Germline V gene data show CDR1 as SGHTA and CDR2 as FQGNSA. CDR3 length: 17 residues. The V and J ends lost 4 bases and 4 bases, in that order; junction bases with no gene match: 9. This CDR3 reads CASSSRDRPPYNSPLHF. DNA for the CDR3: TGTGCCAGCAGCTCCCGGGACAGGCCCCCATATAATTCACCCCTCCACTTT.

The chain uses TRBV7-2 and TRBJ1-4; TRBD1 matches 7 bases. The CDR3 spans 14 residues. Germline CDR1 and CDR2: SGHTA and FQGNSA. After removal of 5 bases from V and 5 bases from J, the junction contained 5 bases not matched to a gene. CDR3 DNA: TGTGCCAGCAGCCCCTCGACAGGGAATGAAAAACTGTTTTTT. Amino acid sequence: CASSPSTGNEKLFF. Using reference TRBV7-2 and TRBJ1-4 for the parts outside the CDR3, the full variable domain is GAGVSQSPSNKVTEKGKDVELRCDPISGHTALYWYRQSLGQGLEFLIYFQGNSAPDKSGLPSDRFSAERTGGSVSTLTIQRTQQEDSAVYLCASSPSTGNEKLFFGSGTQLSVL.

The chain uses TRBV9 and TRBJ2-3; D tentatively fits TRBD1 or TRBD2 (5 bases each). Looked up from germline, CDR1 is SGDLS and CDR2 is YYNGEE. Trimming pared 3 bases from V and 6 bases from J, leaving 14 bases between. This CDR3 has 14 residues. The CDR3 nucleotides are TGTGCCAGCAGCGGGTGGGGGAATTCGGATACGCAGTATTTT. Encoded protein: CASSGWGNSDTQYF.

Here the CDR3 reads CASSIMGQVAGELFF. The CDR3, as DNA: TGTGCCAGTAGTATCATGGGGCAGGTCGCCGGGGAGCTGTTTTTT. V and J are TRBV19 and TRBJ2-2; TRBD1 might be the D (5 bases). The CDR3 extends over 15 amino acids. Trimming shortened V by 3 bases and J by 6 bases, and 14 bases separated the two germline ends. In germline, CDR1 is LNHDA, CDR2 SQIVND (reference sequence).

Regarding this clone: Other DNA sequences from this sample encode an identical CDR3 as well. The chain combines TRBV9 with TRBJ2-7, with D unclear. The germline V gene has CDR1 SGDLS and CDR2 YYNGEE. The CDR3 length is 13 residues. V lost 0 bases and J lost 3, with 7 bases in between. This chain's CDR3 is CASSVEGSYEQYF. The CDR3 nucleotides are TGTGCCAGCAGCGTAGAGGGAAGCTACGAGCAGTACTTC.

J is TRBJ1-5 and V is TRBV19, with 7 bases lining up with TRBD1. V was clipped by 10 bases and J by 3 bases; unmatched bases: 6. The CDR3 totals 13 residues. Germline V gives CDR1 LNHDA, CDR2 SQIVND (reference sequence). The CDR3 DNA follows: TGTGCCACGGGAGGGGGCGTCAATCAGCCCCAGCATTTT. Translated: CATGGGVNQPQHF.

The chain is built from TRBV19 and TRBJ1-5, with unresolved D. Germline V gene lookup returns CDR1 LNHDA and CDR2 SQIVND (reference sequence). This CDR3 spans 14 amino acids. The V gene lost 5 bases and the J gene lost 5 bases, with 13 bases spanning the gap. In DNA form, the CDR3 reads TGTGCCAGTAGTCAGTGGGGAGACGATCAGCCCCAGCATTTT. Translation: CASSQWGDDQPQHF.

This sequence joins TRBV13 and TRBJ1-1, with D maybe TRBD1 (5 bases). Germline V gives CDR1 PRHDT, CDR2 FYEKMQ (reference sequence). The V end lost 5 bases, the J end lost 8 bases, and 15 bases lay between the germline ends. The CDR3 is 13 residues long. The CDR3 is CASSPSAGTEAFF. CDR3 sequence (DNA): TGTGCCAGCAGCCCATCAGCCGGGACGGAAGCTTTCTTT.

In this sample, this clone is medium-sized. J is TRBJ1-4 and V is TRBV28; perhaps TRBD1 as D (6 bases). The CDR3 has 14 amino acids. Per the germline V gene, CDR1 is MDHEN and CDR2 is SYDVKM. The germline V and J ends were trimmed by 3 bases and 3 bases, with 8 bases remaining between them. The CDR3 spells CASSLDSSNEKLFF. The CDR3 DNA follows: TGTGCCAGCAGTTTGGACAGCTCTAATGAAAAACTGTTTTTT.

In its sample, this clone was seen a few times. V is TRBV3-1 (or the pseudogene TRBV3-2) and J is TRBJ2-2; D is ambiguous. V was trimmed by 4 bases and J by 1 base, leaving 13 bases between them. CDR3 length: 16 residues. Per the germline V gene, CDR1 is LGHDT and CDR2 is YNNKEL (reference sequence). In nucleotides, the CDR3 is TGTGCCAGCAGCCTAAGGCAGGATGAGAACACCGGGGAGCTGTTTTTT. Protein: CASSLRQDENTGELFF.

The V and J genes are TRBV9 and TRBJ1-2; 7 bases match TRBD1. This CDR3 is 15 amino acids long. The ends lost 3 bases at V and 2 bases at J; junction bases unmatched: 7. Germline lookup yields CDR1 SGDLS and CDR2 YYNGEE. CDR3 protein: CASSGHRGSNYGYTF. In DNA form, the CDR3 reads TGTGCCAGCAGCGGCCACAGGGGTTCAAACTATGGCTACACCTTC.

The chain links TRBV2 to TRBJ1-3, with a weak D call TRBD1 (5 bases). Deletions cut 4 bases from V and 0 bases from J, with 13 bases between. The CDR3 covers 16 residues. The germline V gene encodes CDR1 SNHLY and CDR2 FYNNEI. The DNA of the CDR3 is TGTGCCAGCAGTGTCGCCAGGGCCAACTCTGGAAACACCATATATTTT. Translation gives CASSVARANSGNTIYF.

This chain connects TRBV2 to TRBJ2-5; D is uncertain. The CDR3 is made up of 13 amino acids. The germline gives CDR1 SNHLY, CDR2 FYNNEI. The ends were cut back, 3 bases at V and 4 bases at J, with 9 bases in the middle. For the CDR3, the DNA is TGTGCCAGCAGTGATCTAGGGATAGAGACCCAGTACTTC. Its protein is CASSDLGIETQYF.

This clone was observed a single time. The V gene is TRBV6-2 or TRBV6-3, the J gene TRBJ1-6; D possibly corresponds to TRBD1 (6 bases). The CDR3 covers 15 residues. The V gene's germline CDR1 is MNHEY and CDR2 SVGEGT. Trimming removed 6 bases from V and 9 bases from J, with 18 bases in between. CDR3 region: CASSPWRGQGSPLHF. The CDR3 DNA reads as TGTGCCAGCAGCCCTTGGCGGGGGCAAGGTTCACCCCTCCACTTT.

The V gene is TRBV5-4, the J gene TRBJ1-2; D not resolved. The V and J ends lost 6 bases and 6 bases respectively, with 21 bases between them. The CDR3 sequence is 15 residues long. From germline, CDR1 is SGHNT and CDR2 YYREEE (reference sequence). CDR3 nucleotides: TGTGCCAGCATCAACCCGGACGCCGTGAAGCATGGCTACACCTTC. It codes for CASINPDAVKHGYTF.

The chain links TRBV9 to TRBJ2-7; D possibly corresponds to TRBD1 (6 bases). The CDR3 spans 14 residues. The V and J ends lost 4 bases and 3 bases respectively, with 14 bases between them. Germline lookup yields CDR1 SGDLS and CDR2 YYNGEE. The CDR3 protein is CASSPRDTSYEQYF. The CDR3, as DNA: TGTGCCAGCAGCCCCAGGGACACTAGCTACGAGCAGTACTTC. Full variable domain (outside the CDR3, taken from reference TRBV9 and TRBJ2-7): DSGVTQTPKHLITATGQRVTLRCSPRSGDLSVYWYQQSLDQGLQFLIQYYNGEERAKGNILERFSAQQFPDLHSELNLSSLELGDSALYFCASSPRDTSYEQYFGPGTRLTVT.

The table lists this clone with a count of one. This chain uses TRBV10-3 with TRBJ1-2; TRBD1 aligns across 9 bases. The CDR3 has 14 amino acids. Germline V lookup: CDR1 ENHRY, CDR2 SYGVKD. Losses at the gene ends were 6 bases for V and 4 bases for J; bases not matched to a gene: 6. Written as DNA, the CDR3 is TGTGCCATCAGGCCGGGACAGGGCCGCTATGGCTACACCTTC. Protein product: CAIRPGQGRYGYTF.

The gene calls are TRBV7-2 and TRBJ2-6; D call uncertain. The CDR3 has 14 residues. V was trimmed by 5 bases and J by 4 bases, leaving 9 bases between them. Germline lookup yields CDR1 SGHTA and CDR2 FQGNSA. The chain's CDR3 is CASSPSGGANVLTF. The CDR3 nucleotides are TGTGCCAGCAGCCCCTCAGGCGGGGCCAACGTCCTGACTTTC.